This TCR beta chain was retrieved from a study of cytomegalovirus exposure and HLA in healthy donors (TCRdb year 2017). For the wider study: In an earlier analysis of some 610 of the donors, 250 to 350 Gb of sequence data and 90 million to 130 million unique TCR beta sequences from about 179 million T cells were reported. A later analysis re-examined previously published TCR beta repertoires from roughly 650 donors and added high-resolution HLA genotyping to investigate patterns of TCR occurrence. Approximately 300 gigabases of sequencing data and around 80 million unique TCR sequences made up an early release that covered around 640 HLA-typed donors. A later genetic analysis used genome-wide SNP genotypes for about 60% of the roughly 700 donors, treating that subset as a discovery cohort. In addition to the first cohort of roughly 700 subjects, a separate validation cohort of 120 different subjects was used. Donor age, sex, ethnicity and CMV serostatus were compiled alongside the repertoire data. The genetic ancestry cluster associated with self-reported Caucasian donors included about 81% of the roughly 400 genotyped donors. Roughly 5 DR-DQ haplotypes were handled as single units for association and clustering because linkage in the cohort was strong. Across approximately 400 genotyped donors of the cohort, an average of approximately 200,000 unique TCR beta nucleotide sequences per donor were sequenced, and 15% to 20% of those sequences were non-productive. HLA typing included class I and class II loci at four-digit resolution. The study used immunosequencing to profile the T cell repertoires of several hundred subjects and linked those repertoires to cytomegalovirus serostatus. The study was designed to test whether signatures of past pathogen exposure could be identified by cataloging public T cell receptors. An earlier analysis of roughly 580 of the donors used high-throughput TCR beta sequencing to judge whether each TCR beta V gene segment behaved as functional or pseudogenic. In the later analysis, no new phenotypic data were used to find candidate immune exposures; instead, reliance was placed on TCR beta sequences and their occurrence across donors. High-throughput TCR immunosequencing, statistical association of individual TCRs with disease status, and machine learning were combined to predict cytomegalovirus infection status. The number of donors typed differed by locus, with about 629-640 for A, B, C, DRB1 and DQB1, about 500 for DQA1, about 610 for DPA1, and approximately 470 for DPB1. Every discovery cohort repertoire had been produced on one sequencing platform.

This clone was observed a few times. Its recognized antigen is unknown. Per-nucleotide qualities are absent, and no much larger clonotype sits a single base away. Library preparation employed the immunoSEQ multiplex PCR assay. A mixture of 60 forward primers for TCR Vbeta segments and 13 reverse primers for TCR Jbeta segments was used in the multiplex PCR. The CDR3 region of rearranged TCR beta genes was amplified from genomic DNA by a multiplex PCR assay. On the Illumina HiSeq System, the amplified TCR beta libraries were sequenced as 87-base-pair reads. Turning to the authors' computational methods: A later analysis tallied roughly 78 million unique TCR beta chains across the approximately 670 repertoires, and around 9.9 million of those chains were shared by two or more donors. A nearest-neighbor algorithm error-corrected the raw reads and collapsed the reads into unique sequences, merging closely related sequences to remove PCR and sequencing errors. Alignment of CDR3 sequences to IMGT reference sequences was used to assign V, D and J gene segments. For a sequence to be retained, a match of at least six nucleotides was required to both a V gene segment and a J gene segment. Rearrangements were classified as productive when the CDR3 lacked stop codons and remained in frame with V and J, and all other rearrangements were classified as non-productive. CDR3 was defined by IMGT convention, running from the second conserved V-encoded cysteine to the conserved J-encoded phenylalanine. The earlier analysis of some 550 of the donors excluded any sequence lacking an unambiguous match to a single V gene segment. In an earlier analysis of about 590 of the donors, a V segment was called functional when productive rearrangements were above 56.7%, and segregating when the standard deviation between donors exceeded 5%. A statistical classification framework was built for diagnosing cytomegalovirus status from the catalog of TCR beta chain sequences. In a later analysis, TCR nucleotide sequences were compared against IMGT/GENE-DB human TR gene sequences so that V and J genes could be assigned. Using the TCRdist pipeline, a later analysis assigned CDR3 sequences along with most-parsimonious VDJ recombination scenarios. In a later analysis, each TCR beta chain was defined by its CDR3 amino acid sequence together with its V-gene family, and reads lacking a unique V-gene family were excluded. A later analysis removed 550 to 650 highly shared, low-generation-probability nucleotide sequences to deal with suspected cross-contamination and a sequencing artifact. In a later analysis, a clonal expansion index for each public chain was calculated from normalized within-repertoire ranks of inferred template counts. In a later analysis, generation probabilities were computed using a VDJ recombination model fitted to out-of-frame rearrangements, and the results were checked against IGoR. In a later analysis, TCR-TCR, TCR-HLA and TCR-CMV co-occurrence was scored with hypergeometric tests, and a repertoire-size bias correction was applied to TCR pairs. A later analysis estimated false discovery rates by permuting HLA or CMV assignments 20 times. In a later analysis, co-occurring TCRs were grouped using DBSCAN, and TCRdist sequence similarity was added for clustering within HLA-allele-positive subsets. Co-occurrence clustering excluded repertoires with fewer than 30,000 or more than 120,000 public chains, plus five with anomalous nucleotide sharing. TCRdb took this table from immuneACCESS and kept in-frame rearrangements with V and J called. Such tables lack part of the clones; where checked against another copy, unresolved V genes explain under half of the gap, and the rest is unexplained. The D gene and trimming were derived from the DNA, and the V and J assignments and clone size from that table. The sample profile shows around 150,000 clones; roughly 73% of them were found once. Jointly, the top ten make up over 13% of the sample.

Results and caveats for the whole study, not just this receptor: Some IMGT-functional V segments, including TRBV6-2 and TRBV6-3, could not be told apart with the 87-base-pair reads, so those segments were excluded. Roughly 15 rarely observed V segments, including chromosome 9 orphons, were excluded from the earlier analysis of a few hundred of the donors because counts were too low. A later analysis found that most CMV-associated TCR beta chains appeared HLA-restricted, with HLA associations seemingly driven largely by CMV exposure. Specific HLA alleles were associated with more than 15,000 TCR beta sequences at a false discovery rate of 0.05 in a later analysis. An earlier analysis of 450 to 750 of the donors showed that most TCR beta V segments appeared in productive rearrangements either about 87% or about 30% of the time, which broadly matched IMGT annotations. In both the original and validation cohorts, the classifier was reported to diagnose cytomegalovirus status with high specificity and sensitivity. A later analysis found that HLA-associated TCR beta chains were more clonally expanded and had lower generation probabilities than equally common non-associated chains. In vitro tests confirmed that a few of the cytomegalovirus-associated TCR beta chains recognize cytomegalovirus antigens. A cluster of highly shared sequence variants was judged likely to be a technical artifact of the sequencing pipeline. Sequencing depth was assumed to be roughly uniform across donors in the presence/absence analyses, though that assumption may not hold. Most TCR sequences were seen in very few donors, while some public TCRs were found in many individuals. Only TCR beta chains were sequenced in this cohort, and the absence of alpha or paired-chain data limited detectable features. Because HLA typing was missing for some donors at each locus, association tests included only the typed subset. A further reported finding was that TCR beta sequences accurately predicted the HLA-A and HLA-B alleles for most subjects in the first cohort. According to a later analysis, parvovirus B19, influenza, CMV and Epstein-Barr virus appeared linked to several top co-occurrence clusters. Assigning TCR associations to individual alleles was difficult when HLA alleles, especially DR and DQ, strongly co-occurred. A later analysis found that TCR association rates varied across HLA loci, with DRB1 alleles showing the most associated TCRs and HLA-C alleles the fewest. For the cohort, immune exposure information was limited to CMV serostatus. V-gene and J-gene trimming of TCR beta chains was associated with a missense DCLRE1C variant in a later genetic analysis, and the association was replicated in an independent cohort. Linkage disequilibrium might explain the correlated functional status among segregating V segments, but an unknown experimental factor could not be excluded. The authors suggested that the approach could potentially be extended to other disease states and immunological phenotypes. A later genetic analysis reported fewer N-insertions in productive TCRs among donors in an Asian-associated ancestry cluster than the roughly 700-donor mean. The study gave a list of 150 to 200 TCR beta chains associated with cytomegalovirus.

In total, over 600 healthy bone marrow donors made up the cohort. Cohort members were all nominally healthy when sampled, although unrecorded immune exposures were likely present. Of the 600 or so cohort members, more than 250 had a positive CMV serostatus and just over 350 had a negative one, while no CMV serostatus was recorded for the donor. A peripheral blood sample was provided by each donor, and peripheral blood mononuclear cells were used for TCR beta sequencing. The Qiagen DNeasy Blood Extraction Kit was used to extract genomic DNA from the blood cell samples. Between the V and J ends, shortened by 7 bases and 0 bases respectively, the junction contains 17 bases. The CDR3 goes from the cysteine to the phenylalanine over 16 residues. Only CDR3 DNA is held: 48 bases, read in frame from base 1. The germline V gene specifies SGHRS as CDR1 and YFSETQ as CDR2.

This receptor was obtained from a human donor in good health. The chain couples TRBV5-1 to TRBJ2-1, with TRBD1 tentatively as D gene (5 bases match). The sample taken for sequencing was PBMCs. The CDR3 region reads CASPCPRGLSYNEQFF. The nucleotide sequence reads TGCGCCAGCCCCTGCCCTAGGGGCCTCTCCTACAATGAGCAGTTCTTC.